The 30 T cell receptor beta chains reported below all come from one sample, sequenced in a study of cytomegalovirus exposure and HLA in healthy donors. It was with 60 Vbeta and 13 Jbeta primers that the PCR ran. Sequencing was performed with immunoSEQ multiplex PCR; in TCRdb, only in-frame clones are kept and a portion is missing. This table has about 110,000 clones, roughly 79% appearing once. The sample taken for sequencing was PBMCs. These receptors originate from a woman between 50 and 59 years old in good health and CMV-seropositive.

A word on this clone: This sample includes further DNA sequences coding for the same CDR3. This chain links TRBV7-2 with TRBJ2-1; TRBD2 agrees at 8 bases. In germline, CDR1 is SGHTA, CDR2 FQGNSA. CDR3 length equals 16 residues. Germline trimming cut 1 base from V and 8 bases from J; bases unmatched to any gene: 10. The CDR3 loop reads CASSLGGLVSGDEQFF. CDR3 nucleotide sequence: TGTGCCAGCAGCTTAGGGGGACTAGTATCGGGGGATGAGCAGTTCTTC.

The chain uses TRBV18 and TRBJ2-1; TRBD2 matches at 13 bases. The CDR3 runs to 19 residues. The J segment lost 12 bases and the V segment lost 3 bases, leaving 20 bases of the junction unmatched. Germline lookup yields CDR1 KGHSH and CDR2 LQKENI. The CDR3 protein is CASSPGGLAGATYLTGQFF. DNA for the CDR3: TGTGCCAGCTCACCGGGCGGACTAGCGGGAGCCACCTACCTCACTGGGCAGTTCTTC.

This sequence joins TRBV6-5 and TRBJ1-5; 7 bases align to TRBD1. This CDR3 is built from 15 residues. V gave up 5 bases and J gave up 6 bases; unmatched junction bases: 10. Germline V gives CDR1 MNHEY, CDR2 SVGAGI. This chain's CDR3 is CASSPRQGEGQPQHF. CDR3 DNA sequence: TGTGCCAGCAGTCCACGACAGGGAGAGGGTCAGCCCCAGCATTTT.

This clone was seen a few times. DNA for the CDR3: TGTGCCACCAGCAGAGACCTTTCCAATCAGCCCCAGCATTTT. Residues: CATSRDLSNQPQHF. The gene calls are TRBV15 and TRBJ1-5, with D hard to call. Germline CDR1 is LNHNV and CDR2 is YYDKDF (reference sequence). The CDR3 covers 14 residues. V was clipped by 0 bases and J by 3 bases, with 6 bases between them. The variable domain in full, with the rest retrieved from reference TRBV15 and TRBJ1-5, is DAMVIQNPRYQVTQFGKPVTLSCSQTLNHNVMYWYQQKSSQAPKLLFHYYDKDFNNEADTPDNFQSRRPNTSFCFLDIRSPGLGDTAMYLCATSRDLSNQPQHFGDGTRLSIL.

The V gene is TRBV5-4, the J gene TRBJ2-1, with 7 bases that match TRBD2. This CDR3 is built from 15 residues. The J segment lost 4 bases and the V segment lost 4 bases, leaving 8 bases of the junction unmatched. Germline V CDR1 and CDR2: SGHNT, YYREEE (reference sequence). CDR3 nucleotide sequence: TGTGCCAGCAGCCCCCGTCTAGCGGTTTACAATGAGCAGTTCTTC. This codes for CASSPRLAVYNEQFF. Complete variable domain (other parts from reference TRBV5-4 and TRBJ2-1): ETGVTQSPTHLIKTRGQQVTLRCSSQSGHNTVSWYQQALGQGPQFIFQYYREEENGRGNFPPRFSGLQFPNYSSELNVNALELDDSALYLCASSPRLAVYNEQFFGPGTRLTVL.

CDR3 amino acids: CAISPGTPSYNEQFF. Written as DNA, the CDR3 is TGTGCCATCAGCCCCGGGACACCCTCCTACAATGAGCAGTTCTTC. The chain recombines TRBV10-3 with TRBJ2-1; tentative D call: TRBD1 (6 bases). Germline loops: CDR1 ENHRY, CDR2 SYGVKD. The CDR3 covers 15 residues. Deletions cut 6 bases from V and 0 bases from J, with 12 bases between.

The rearrangement uses TRBV6-5 and TRBJ1-5; TRBD1 matches at 7 bases. Trimming cost V 5 bases and J 6 bases; bases outside gene matches: 7. This CDR3 is 14 amino acids long. Germline V lookup: CDR1 MNHEY, CDR2 SVGAGI. Written as DNA, the CDR3 is TGTGCCAGCAGTGGAGACAGGGAAGGTCAGCCCCAGCATTTT. It encodes CASSGDREGQPQHF.

The CDR3 DNA follows: TGTGCCAGCAGCTTTACTACCTCTGGAAACACCATATATTTT. Translation: CASSFTTSGNTIYF. The chain recombines TRBV11-2 with TRBJ1-3; the D is unclear. CDR3 length equals 14 residues. CDR1 SGHAT and CDR2 FQNNGV come from the germline V gene. V was cut by 3 bases and J by 0 bases, with 6 bases left in between.

The chain employs TRBV7-9 and TRBJ1-5; D is unclear. The CDR3 extends over 12 amino acids. Germline V gene lookup returns CDR1 SEHNR and CDR2 FQNEAQ (reference sequence). Deletions cut 5 bases from V and 6 bases from J, with 8 bases between. The CDR3 here is CASSLGSQPQHF. The DNA of the CDR3 is TGTGCCAGCAGCCTCGGGAGTCAGCCCCAGCATTTT.

The rearrangement uses TRBV2 and TRBJ2-1; 14 bases are shared with TRBD2. Germline CDR1 is SNHLY and CDR2 is FYNNEI. The CDR3 loop spans 14 amino acids. V was pared by 6 bases and J by 8 bases, with 3 bases of the junction left unmatched. The chain's CDR3 is CASRGLAGVHEQFF. The DNA of the CDR3 is TGTGCCAGCAGGGGACTAGCGGGAGTCCATGAGCAGTTCTTC.

This chain uses TRBV6-5 with TRBJ2-7, with a possible D match to TRBD1 (5 bases). The V end was cut by 0 bases, the J end by 6 bases, with 15 bases between. Germline CDR1 MNHEY, CDR2 SVGAGI. The CDR3 covers 15 residues. CDR3: CASSYSGQGQGEQYF. CDR3 nucleotide sequence: TGTGCCAGCAGTTACTCCGGGCAGGGCCAGGGCGAGCAGTACTTC.

The rearrangement links TRBV7-9 to TRBJ2-3; D possibly corresponds to TRBD2 (5 bases). Trimming took off 5 bases at V and 6 bases at J, with 12 bases between the two ends. CDR1 and CDR2 (germline): SEHNR, FQNEAQ (reference sequence). The CDR3 is 13 residues long. The CDR3 DNA sequence: TGTGCCAGCAGCCGCGACTACACCGATACGCAGTATTTT. It encodes CASSRDYTDTQYF.

The chain links TRBV6-4 to TRBJ2-2; 8 nucleotides agree with TRBD1. The CDR3 loop spans 14 amino acids. Germline values: CDR1 MRHNA, CDR2 SNTAGT. J lost 4 bases, V lost 4 bases, and 2 bases had no gene match. CDR3 sequence (DNA): TGTGCCAGCAGTGGCCAGGGGGCCACCGGGGAGCTGTTTTTT. The encoded protein is CASSGQGATGELFF.

The rearrangement uses TRBV7-8 and TRBJ2-1, with 7 bases that match TRBD2. The junction had 6 bases not matched to a gene; V was cut back by 4 bases and J by 12 bases. Germline lookup yields CDR1 SGHVS and CDR2 FQNEAQ. The length of the CDR3 is 12 residues. The DNA of the CDR3 is TGTGCCAGCAGCTCCAGAGCGGGGACGCAGTTCTTC. This codes for CASSSRAGTQFF.

This clone appeared a single time. J is TRBJ2-3 and V is TRBV19, with D tentatively TRBD2 (6 bases). Trimming cost V 6 bases and J 1 base, with 14 bases left between them. The CDR3 extends over 15 amino acids. Germline CDR1 and CDR2: LNHDA and SQIVND (reference sequence). The CDR3 nucleotides are TGTGCCAGTAGCTATTTCGGGGGAGGCACAGATACGCAGTATTTT. Translation: CASSYFGGGTDTQYF.

The rearrangement uses TRBV6-5 and TRBJ1-6; 7 nucleotides agree with TRBD1. The CDR3 runs to 15 residues. CDR1 and CDR2 from the germline V gene are MNHEY and SVGAGI. V trimming: 5 bases; J trimming: 5 bases; junction bases outside the gene matches: 6. The CDR3 region is CASSPRTGDNSPLHF. Here the CDR3 DNA reads TGTGCCAGCAGTCCCCGGACAGGAGATAATTCACCCCTCCACTTT.

The J gene is TRBJ1-4, the V gene TRBV5-1; weak D call: TRBD1 (6 bases). With 0 bases removed from V and 5 bases from J, the gap between germline ends came to 14 bases. The germline V gene encodes CDR1 SGHRS and CDR2 YFSETQ. This CDR3 is 16 amino acids long. The CDR3 loop reads CASSLAGAGENEKLFF. The CDR3, as DNA: TGCGCCAGCAGCTTGGCAGGGGCAGGGGAGAATGAAAAACTGTTTTTT.

This clone was recorded a few times. This chain uses TRBV5-1 with TRBJ2-4; the D gene is possibly TRBD2 (5 bases). Trimming shortened V by 6 bases and J by 5 bases, and 12 bases separated the two germline ends. The germline CDR1 and CDR2 sequences are SGHRS and YFSETQ. The CDR3 has 13 amino acids. CDR3 DNA sequence: TGCGCCAGCAACCCGGACGGGGAAAACATTCAGTACTTC. Translation: CASNPDGENIQYF.

The rearrangement uses TRBV4-1 and TRBJ2-7; 7 bases are a match to TRBD1. J was trimmed by 2 bases and V by 1 base; bases with no gene match: 11. Germline CDR1 is MGHRA and CDR2 is YSYEKL. The CDR3 covers 17 residues. CDR3 residues: CASSQGLGRGIPYEQYF. CDR3 in DNA: TGCGCCAGCAGCCAAGGGTTGGGCAGGGGGATTCCCTACGAGCAGTACTTC.

The chain links TRBV5-6 to TRBJ2-5; TRBD2 aligns across 7 bases. Losses at the gene ends were 4 bases for V and 3 bases for J; bases not matched to a gene: 6. The CDR3 length is 14 residues. CDR1 and CDR2 (germline): SGHDT, YYEEEE. The CDR3 loop is CASSRRGGEETQYF. The CDR3 coding sequence is TGTGCCAGCAGCCGGCGGGGAGGGGAAGAGACCCAGTACTTC.

V usage is TRBV4-2 and J usage is TRBJ1-2; no reliable D call. Germline V CDR1 and CDR2: LGHNA, YNFKEQ. Trimming removed 1 base from V and 8 bases from J, with 11 bases in between. The CDR3 is made up of 13 amino acids. CDR3 sequence: CASSQAGTLGYTF. The CDR3 bases are TGTGCCAGCAGCCAAGCAGGTACACTGGGCTACACCTTC.

This rearrangement joins TRBV6-5 to TRBJ1-1; D is uncertain. Germline V gene data show CDR1 as MNHEY and CDR2 as SVGAGI. Between the trimmed V and J ends, which lost 6 bases and 0 bases, there was a span of 8 bases. This CDR3 is 13 amino acids long. Written as DNA, the CDR3 is TGTGCCAGCAGAAACGAGTTGAACACTGAAGCTTTCTTT. Encoded protein: CASRNELNTEAFF.

The V and J genes are TRBV19 and TRBJ2-4; 9 nucleotides line up with TRBD2. This CDR3 spans 16 amino acids. J lost 8 bases, V lost 3 bases, and 11 bases had no gene match. Germline-derived CDR1 and CDR2 are LNHDA and SQIVND (reference sequence). CDR3 nucleotides: TGTGCCAGTAGTATCGGCCTAGCGGGGATGGGATACATTCAGTACTTC. It encodes CASSIGLAGMGYIQYF.

In DNA form, the CDR3 reads TGTGCCAGCAGCTTATGGTGGCGGGGGACCTACGAGCAGTACTTC. Its translation is CASSLWWRGTYEQYF. The gene calls are TRBV7-2 and TRBJ2-7, with 7 bases aligning to TRBD2. The junction had 6 bases not matched to a gene; V was cut back by 2 bases and J by 2 bases. Germline V gives CDR1 SGHTA, CDR2 FQGNSA. The CDR3 covers 15 residues. The full variable domain, with the rest looked up from reference TRBV7-2 and TRBJ2-7, is GAGVSQSPSNKVTEKGKDVELRCDPISGHTALYWYRQSLGQGLEFLIYFQGNSAPDKSGLPSDRFSAERTGGSVSTLTIQRTQQEDSAVYLCASSLWWRGTYEQYFGPGTRLTVT.

CDR3 nucleotide sequence: TGCGCCAGCAGACAGCAGGGTGGGGAGACCCAGTACTTC. Translating gives CASRQQGGETQYF. V is TRBV5-1 and J is TRBJ2-5, with D tentatively TRBD1 (5 bases). CDR3 length equals 13 residues. V was shortened by 5 bases and J by 5 bases, with 13 bases between the two germline ends. The germline CDR1 and CDR2 sequences are SGHRS and YFSETQ.

The rearrangement uses TRBV19 and TRBJ2-2, with D maybe TRBD2 (5 bases). The CDR3 length is 14 residues. Germline-derived CDR1 and CDR2 are LNHDA and SQIVND (reference sequence). The V gene lost 6 bases and the J gene lost 7 bases, with 15 bases spanning the gap. The CDR3: CASREERAHGELFF. The CDR3 DNA reads TGTGCCAGTAGGGAGGAAAGGGCACACGGGGAGCTGTTTTTT.

The chain has TRBV29-1 and TRBJ2-1, with 11 positions matching TRBD2. Germline CDR1 SQVTM, CDR2 ANQGSEA. The length of the CDR3 is 13 residues. The J segment lost 9 bases and the V segment lost 2 bases, leaving 3 bases of the junction unmatched. DNA of the CDR3: TGCAGCGTTGAACTAGCGGGAGGAGTTGAGCAGTTCTTC. It specifies CSVELAGGVEQFF.

CDR3 protein: CASSHRPQWNTEAFF. As DNA, the CDR3 is TGCGCCAGCAGCCACCGCCCTCAGTGGAACACTGAAGCTTTCTTT. The chain employs TRBV5-1 and TRBJ1-1; D gene unclear. Between the trimmed V and J ends, which lost 4 bases and 1 base, there was a span of 14 bases. CDR3 length equals 15 residues. Germline CDR1 is SGHRS and CDR2 is YFSETQ.

The chain couples TRBV27 to TRBJ2-7; 7 bases fit TRBD2. The CDR3 covers 15 residues. V was pared by 5 bases and J by 0 bases, with 7 bases of the junction left unmatched. Germline V gene sequence: CDR1 MNHEY, CDR2 SMNVEV (reference sequence). CDR3 in DNA: TGTGCCAGCAGTGCTAGCGGAGGTAGCTCCTACGAGCAGTACTTC. This encodes CASSASGGSSYEQYF.

This chain uses TRBV21-1 with TRBJ1-4; no DNA check was done on the table's D call, TRBD1. TRBV21-1 represents a pseudogene. The CDR3 is 15 amino acids. CDR3 protein: CASSKYRDSNEKLFF. The CDR3 nucleotides read TGTGCCAGCAGCAAATATCGGGACAGTAATGAAAAACTGTTTTTT.